This T cell receptor beta chain originates from a study of cytomegalovirus exposure and HLA in healthy donors. In the study overall: From donors who were HLA-typed, an early data release held 80 million to 85 million unique TCRs.

Germline assignment: CDR1 MGHRA and CDR2 YSYEKL. Between the trimmed V and J ends, which lost 4 bases and 9 bases, there was a span of 11 bases. The length of the CDR3 is 12 residues. Turning to this clone: The antigen remains unidentified.

Both 60 Vbeta primers and 13 Jbeta primers went into the PCR. Here immunoSEQ multiplex PCR was the method, and the copy in TCRdb shows in-frame clones only, minus some. The sample holds under 90,000 clones. The study's findings and limits: Association of a missense DCLRE1C variant with TCR beta V- and J-gene trimming was reported in a later analysis.

The sample comprised PBMCs. The V gene is TRBV4-1, the J gene TRBJ2-3, with a tentative D call TRBD2 (5 bases). This TCR was sampled from a female donor in good health and CMV-seropositive. CDR3 coding DNA: TGCGCCAGCAGCCTAGAGGCGGGCACGCAGTATTTT. This codes for CASSLEAGTQYF.